This section outlines one T cell receptor (beta chain) sequence together with its context. Its specificity is not known. These data belong to a study of blood T cells in healthy people across ages. Looking at the study overall: Using template switching, researchers captured about one barcoded beta molecule for each two T cells.

V lost 4 bases, J lost 0 bases, and 13 bases lay in between. The CDR3 contains 16 residues. Germline-derived CDR1 and CDR2 are SGHAT and FQDESV (reference sequence). Per sample, a minimum of 6 million PBMCs were isolated. Findings and caveats of the study: Underestimates were what the diversity estimates from one million T cells were considered to be. Higher naive T cell percentage went strongly together with higher TCR beta diversity.

Alongside a J-beta primer mix, a sample-barcoded 5' primer served in a second PCR lasting roughly 7 to 11 cycles. TCRdb processed the 5' RACE reads anew with MiXCR; each CDR3 protein has one entry. Counted here are 1.5 million to 2 million distinct CDR3 sequences, roughly 49% occurring once; the ten biggest clones make up approximately 2.1%. V is TRBV11-1 and J is TRBJ2-1, with D possibly TRBD1 on 5 matching bases. This TCR derives from a woman between 40 and 55 years old in good health. Source material: blood. In DNA, the CDR3 is TGTGCCAGCAGCTCCCAACAGGTCAGCTCCTACAATGAGCAGTTCTTC. Translating gives CASSSQQVSSYNEQFF.